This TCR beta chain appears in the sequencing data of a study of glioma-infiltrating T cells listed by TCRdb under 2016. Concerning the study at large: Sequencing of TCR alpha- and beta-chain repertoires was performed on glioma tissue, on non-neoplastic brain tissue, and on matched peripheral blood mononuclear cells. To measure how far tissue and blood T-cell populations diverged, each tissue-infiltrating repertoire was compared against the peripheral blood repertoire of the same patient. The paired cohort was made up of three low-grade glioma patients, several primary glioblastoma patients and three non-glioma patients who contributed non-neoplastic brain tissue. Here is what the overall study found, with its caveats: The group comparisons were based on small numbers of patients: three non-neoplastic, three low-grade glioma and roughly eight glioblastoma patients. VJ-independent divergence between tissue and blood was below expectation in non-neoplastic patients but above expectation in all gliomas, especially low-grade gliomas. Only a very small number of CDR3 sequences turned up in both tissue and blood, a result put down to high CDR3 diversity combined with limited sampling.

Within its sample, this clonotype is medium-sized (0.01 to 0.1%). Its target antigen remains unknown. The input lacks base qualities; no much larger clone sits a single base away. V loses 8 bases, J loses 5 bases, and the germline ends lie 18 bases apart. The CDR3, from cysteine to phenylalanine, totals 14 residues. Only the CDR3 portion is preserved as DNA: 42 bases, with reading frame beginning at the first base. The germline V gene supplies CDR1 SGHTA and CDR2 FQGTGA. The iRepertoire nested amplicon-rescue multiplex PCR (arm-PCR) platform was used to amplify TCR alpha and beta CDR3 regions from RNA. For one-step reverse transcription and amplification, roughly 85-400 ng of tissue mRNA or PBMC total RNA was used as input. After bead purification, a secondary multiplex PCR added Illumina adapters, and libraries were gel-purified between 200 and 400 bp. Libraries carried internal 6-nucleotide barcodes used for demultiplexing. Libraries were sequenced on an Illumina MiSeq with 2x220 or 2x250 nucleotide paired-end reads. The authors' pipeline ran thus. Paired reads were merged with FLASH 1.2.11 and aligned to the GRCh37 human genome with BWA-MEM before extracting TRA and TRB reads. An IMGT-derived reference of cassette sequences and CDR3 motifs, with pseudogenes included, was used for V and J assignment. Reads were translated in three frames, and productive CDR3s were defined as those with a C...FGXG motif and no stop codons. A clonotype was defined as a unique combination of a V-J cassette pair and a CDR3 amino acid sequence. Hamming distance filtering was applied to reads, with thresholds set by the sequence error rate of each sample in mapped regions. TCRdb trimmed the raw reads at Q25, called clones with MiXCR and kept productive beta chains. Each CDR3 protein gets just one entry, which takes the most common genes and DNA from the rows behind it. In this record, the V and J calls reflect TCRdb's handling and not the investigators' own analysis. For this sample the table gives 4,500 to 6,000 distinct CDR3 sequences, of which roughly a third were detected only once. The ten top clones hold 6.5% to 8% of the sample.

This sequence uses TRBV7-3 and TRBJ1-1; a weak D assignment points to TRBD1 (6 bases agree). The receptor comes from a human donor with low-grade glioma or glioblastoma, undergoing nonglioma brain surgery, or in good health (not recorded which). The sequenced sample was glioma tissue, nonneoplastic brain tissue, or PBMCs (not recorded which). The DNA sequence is TGTGCCAGCCCGGAAGGGACAACATGGACTGAAGCTTTCTTT. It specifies CASPEGTTWTEAFF.